Listed below are T cell receptor beta chains from one sample, sequenced in a study of response to subunit inactivated influenza vaccine. TCRdb called the RT-PCR reads again in MiXCR, with one record for every CDR3 protein. In the table there are about 800,000 distinct CDR3 sequences, about 20% of which are singletons. The source material was PBMCs from blood, sampled 5 days after vaccination. Receptors were obtained from a man aged 50-60 years who received an inactivated influenza vaccine. Each CDR3 is given with its conserved first and last residue. A D gene is named only where the DNA matches it firmly. Clone size appears in some rows only: once, few, many, or a class for an expanded clone.

D gene	clone size	J gene	V gene	CDR3 protein	CDR3 DNA
-	-	TRBJ2-5	TRBV9	CASSLMSGEETQYF	TGTGCCAGCAGCCTCATGTCGGGAGAAGAGACCCAGTACTTC
-	few	TRBJ2-1	TRBV29-1	CSAQRTAGTSNEQFF	TGCAGCGCCCAGAGGACGGCGGGGACGTCCAATGAGCAGTTCTTC
-	many	TRBJ2-3	TRBV28	CASSLGGFWPSTGDTQYF	TGTGCCAGCAGTTTAGGAGGGTTTTGGCCCAGCACCGGAGATACGCAGTATTTT
TRBD2	-	TRBJ2-2	TRBV4-2	CASSQETGAGRAGELFF	TGTGCCAGCAGCCAAGAAACAGGTGCCGGGAGGGCCGGGGAGCTGTTTTTT
-	few	TRBJ2-7	TRBV12-3/TRBV12-4	CASRLGWTYEQYF	TGTGCCAGCAGATTGGGGTGGACCTACGAGCAGTACTTC
-	-	TRBJ2-3	TRBV20-1	CSAPPGSGRTDTQYF	TGCAGTGCCCCCCCGGGGAGCGGACGCACAGATACGCAGTATTTT
TRBD1	few	TRBJ1-2	TRBV9	CASSAKSGQGDYGYTF	TGTGCCAGCAGCGCGAAGTCCGGACAGGGTGACTATGGCTACACCTTC
-	few	TRBJ2-7	TRBV29-1	CSVEESLYGEQYF	TGCAGCGTTGAAGAAAGTCTTTACGGCGAGCAGTACTTC
-	-	TRBJ2-1	TRBV20-1	CSARDMSSGGSYNEQFF	TGCAGTGCTAGAGATATGTCAAGTGGCGGCTCCTACAATGAGCAGTTCTTC
-	-	TRBJ2-7	TRBV4-1	CASSPNFGGQYEQYF	TGCGCCAGCAGCCCCAACTTTGGCGGCCAGTACGAGCAGTACTTC
-	-	TRBJ1-4	TRBV3-1	CASSMGRINEKLFF	TGTGCCAGCAGCATGGGACGGATTAATGAAAAACTGTTTTTT
TRBD2	-	TRBJ2-3	TRBV2	CASSWTSGGHSSTDTQYF	TGTGCCAGCTCCTGGACTAGCGGGGGGCATTCTAGCACAGATACGCAGTATTTT
TRBD1	few	TRBJ1-5	TRBV28	CASRYRGLSGNQPQHF	TGTGCCAGCAGATACAGGGGGCTTAGTGGCAATCAGCCCCAGCATTTT
-	-	TRBJ1-2	TRBV12-3/TRBV12-4	CANAPAGRSGYTF	TGTGCCAACGCGCCGGCGGGTAGGAGTGGCTACACCTTC
TRBD2	-	TRBJ2-1	TRBV20-1	CSATGTSGGVYNEQFF	TGCAGTGCTACCGGGACTAGCGGGGGGGTATACAATGAGCAGTTCTTC
TRBD1	many	TRBJ2-3	TRBV24-1	CATSDANRGRTDTQYF	TGTGCCACCAGTGATGCGAACAGGGGGCGCACAGATACGCAGTATTTT
TRBD2	few	TRBJ2-3	TRBV29-1	CSVTLLAGLSTDTQYF	TGCAGCGTTACGCTGTTAGCGGGGCTTAGCACAGATACGCAGTATTTT
-	-	TRBJ1-1	TRBV10-3	CAINRAQGNTEAFF	TGTGCCATCAATAGAGCACAGGGGAACACTGAAGCTTTCTTT
-	-	TRBJ2-2	TRBV12-3/TRBV12-4	CASSFTDTGELFF	TGTGCCAGCAGTTTTACAGACACCGGGGAGCTGTTTTTT
TRBD1	-	TRBJ2-3	TRBV6-2/TRBV6-3	CASRPEDFRGSRRGTQYF	TGTGCCAGCAGACCAGAAGATTTCAGGGGGTCAAGAAGAGGCACGCAGTATTTT